Listed below are T cell receptor beta chains from one sample, sequenced in a study of T-cell reconstitution after alpha-beta-depleted transplantation in children. TCRdb used MiXCR to reprocess the PCR reads, holding one entry per CDR3 protein. The sample consists of 350,000 to 500,000 distinct CDR3 sequences, approximately 42% of them appearing once. This specimen was PBMCs, taken before TCRalphabeta/CD19-depleted stem cell transplant. These receptors originate from a girl aged 2-10 years with aplastic anemia, due to receive a stem cell transplant. Both conserved end residues are part of each CDR3. A D gene is named only where the DNA matches it firmly. The size of a clone is reported for some rows only, either as once, few or many, or as a class for expanded clones.

>TRBV5-1|TRBJ2-2|.|TRBD1
TGCGCCAGCGGGTACAGGGGAACAACCGGGGAGCTGTTTTTT
CASGYRGTTGELFF
>TRBV5-1|TRBJ2-1|many|.
TGCGCCAGCAGCTTAGGGCGTAGCTCCTACAATGAGCAGTTCTTC
CASSLGRSSYNEQFF
>TRBV4-1|TRBJ1-2|many|.
TGCGCCAGCAGCCAAATGCTTAATGGTGGCTACACCTTC
CASSQMLNGGYTF
>TRBV20-1|TRBJ2-1|many|TRBD2
TGCAGTGCTGCCCGGACTAGCGGGACCATTTATGAGCAGTTCTTC
CSAARTSGTIYEQFF
>TRBV25-1|TRBJ1-4|.|.
TGTGCCAGTTCAGGACGACCAAATGAAAAACTGTTTTTT
CASSGRPNEKLFF
>TRBV5-1|TRBJ2-5|.|TRBD2
TGCGCCAGCAGCTCTAGAGCGGGAGTTCAAGAGACCCAGTACTTC
CASSSRAGVQETQYF
>TRBV7-9|TRBJ1-6|many|.
TGTGCCAGCAGCACAGACGAGGATTCACCCCTCCACTTT
CASSTDEDSPLHF
>TRBV27|TRBJ1-2|.|TRBD1
TGTGCCAGCAGCCCGACAGGGGGGGAGGCATATGGCTACACCTTC
CASSPTGGEAYGYTF
>TRBV28|TRBJ2-1|.|TRBD1
TGTGCCACCTCGCCCTGGACAGGTGGTTATGAGCAGTTCTTC
CATSPWTGGYEQFF
>TRBV20-1|TRBJ2-1|few|TRBD2
TGCAGTGCCCTCAAAGCGGGAGAAGGTGGTGTTGAGCAGTTCTTC
CSALKAGEGGVEQFF
>TRBV6-1|TRBJ1-1|.|.
TGTGCCAGCAGCAACCCGGGGGGGCTGGGCACTGAAGCTTTCTTT
CASSNPGGLGTEAFF
>TRBV5-6|TRBJ2-1|.|TRBD2
TGTGCCAGCAGCGGGGCTAGCGGACACAATGAGCAGTTCTTC
CASSGASGHNEQFF
>TRBV4-2|TRBJ2-5|few|TRBD2
TGTGCCAGCAGCCGACGACTAGCGGGAGATGTAGGAGAGGAGACCCAGTACTTC
CASSRRLAGDVGEETQYF
>TRBV15|TRBJ2-7|many|.
TGTGCCACCAGCAGAGACAGGGGTCCCTACGAGCAGTACTTC
CATSRDRGPYEQYF
>TRBV9|TRBJ2-1|many|TRBD2
TGTGCCAGCAGCGCACTAGCGGGAGGGTACAATGAGCAGTTCTTC
CASSALAGGYNEQFF
>TRBV18|TRBJ2-7|many|TRBD2
TGTGCCAGCTCACTTGGACTAGCGGGAGTCTACGAGCAGTACTTC
CASSLGLAGVYEQYF
>TRBV5-1|TRBJ1-3|.|.
TGCGCCAGCAGCAAGGAGGGTGGCGGAAACACCATATATTTT
CASSKEGGGNTIYF
>TRBV2|TRBJ1-5|few|.
TGTGCCAGCAGCTACGACGGGCAAAATCAGCCCCAGCATTTT
CASSYDGQNQPQHF
>TRBV18|TRBJ2-7|.|TRBD1
TGTGCCAGCTCACCTGGGACAGGGCGCACGGGGGAGCAGTACTTC
CASSPGTGRTGEQYF
>TRBV28|TRBJ1-1|few|TRBD1
TGTGCCAGCAGTTCTCCGACAGGGCGACAGGCTGAAGCTTTCTTT
CASSSPTGRQAEAFF
>TRBV27|TRBJ1-1|few|.
TGTGCCAGCAGTTTCCGGGAGCGGAACACTGAAGCTTTCTTT
CASSFRERNTEAFF
>TRBV29-1|TRBJ2-7|many|.
TGCAGCGTTGGGACAACCTACGAGCAGTACTTC
CSVGTTYEQYF
>TRBV20-1|TRBJ1-5|.|.
TGCAGTGCTAACCCGGGCCCCATTGATCAGCCCCAGCATTTT
CSANPGPIDQPQHF
>TRBV20-1|TRBJ2-3|once|.
TGCAGTGCTAGAGAACTCCTCACAGGGCATGAGACGCAGTATTTT
CSARELLTGHETQYF
>TRBV7-7|TRBJ2-3|many|.
TGTGCTAGCAGCCAGGACCCTTACCCCACAGATACGCAGTATTTT
CASSQDPYPTDTQYF
>TRBV6-5|TRBJ1-3|.|TRBD1
TGTGCCAGCAGTTACTCTCGGGACAGTGGAAACACCATATATTTT
CASSYSRDSGNTIYF
>TRBV10-3|TRBJ1-6|many|TRBD1
TGTGCCATCAGTGAGGACAGGGAAAATCCGAGTTCACCCCTCCACTTT
CAISEDRENPSSPLHF
>TRBV4-2|TRBJ2-5|.|TRBD1
TGTGCCAGCAGCCCCTACGACAGGGAAAGCCAAGAGACCCAGTACTTC
CASSPYDRESQETQYF
>TRBV6-1|TRBJ2-5|.|.
TGTGCCAGCAAAGCTGCAGGTTTCAAAGAGACCCAGTACTTC
CASKAAGFKETQYF
>TRBV7-6|TRBJ2-7|once|TRBD1
TGTGCCAGCAGCCCGGGACAGGTGGGGTCGTCCTACGAGCAGTACTTC
CASSPGQVGSSYEQYF
>TRBV28|TRBJ1-6|many|.
TGTGCCAGCAGATGGGCTGGTGGGGGACAAAATAATTCACCCCTCCACTTT
CASRWAGGGQNNSPLHF
>TRBV5-1|TRBJ2-3|.|.
TGCGCCAGCAGCTTGGCCAAAAGCACAGATACGCAGTATTTT
CASSLAKSTDTQYF
>TRBV5-1|TRBJ2-5|many|TRBD2
TGCGCCAGCAGCCCGGGGGGTATCGAGACCCAGTACTTC
CASSPGGIETQYF
>TRBV6-1|TRBJ1-2|.|TRBD1
TGTGCCAGCAGGATCCAGGGGGCGGCTGGCTACACCTTC
CASRIQGAAGYTF
>TRBV5-5|TRBJ2-6|few|.
TGTGCCAGCAGCTTAGGCTACAGCAACTCTGGGGCCAACGTCCTGACTTTC
CASSLGYSNSGANVLTF
>TRBV20-1|TRBJ2-5|once|.
TGCAGTGCTAGAGACTCGACGAGGGGGACCCAGTACTTC
CSARDSTRGTQYF